Sequencing of this T cell receptor (beta chain) was carried out in a study of blood T cell repertoires in COVID-19. Study as a whole: The United States, Italy and Spain were the sources of the acute and convalescent COVID-19 samples. T cells, B-cell-depleted T cells, or PBMCs provided the cDNA or gDNA that served as material.

Repertoires were generated with immunoSEQ multiplex PCR, while TCRdb's copy carries only in-frame clones and drops some. This table has 70,000 to 95,000 clones, around 92% appearing once. V gave up 4 bases and J gave up 7 bases; unmatched junction bases: 7. The CDR3 spans 14 residues. Germline CDR1 LGHDT, CDR2 YNNKEL (reference sequence). The genes are TRBV3-1 (or the pseudogene TRBV3-2) and TRBJ2-5, with 9 bases aligning to TRBD1. This TCR came from a woman in her sixties with active COVID-19. The sample consisted of peripheral blood. In DNA form, the CDR3 reads TGTGCCAGCAGCCTGCCCTCGGGACAGGGGACCCAGTACTTC. The encoded protein is CASSLPSGQGTQYF.